The 28 T cell receptor beta chains in this list originate from one sample, sequenced in a study of blood T cell repertoires in COVID-19. Only in-frame clones appear in the TCRdb table, and some are missing; sequencing was by immunoSEQ multiplex PCR. Counted here are some 130,000 clones, over 65% occurring once; the ten biggest clones make up 6%. Sequencing was carried out using PBMCs or T cells enriched from blood (not recorded which). The receptor set was obtained from a woman between 45 and 65 years old who had recovered from COVID-19.

The rearrangement uses TRBV11-2 and TRBJ2-3; 7 positions match TRBD2. The germline gives CDR1 SGHAT, CDR2 FQNNGV. CDR3 length equals 14 residues. V lost 5 bases, J lost 2 bases, and 4 bases stayed unmatched. CDR3 region: CASSVGGYTDTQYF. In DNA, the CDR3 is TGTGCCAGCAGCGTGGGGGGGTACACAGATACGCAGTATTTT.

The CDR3 spells CARSLGVGTLIGFLDQPQHF. As DNA, the CDR3 is TGTGCCAGAAGCTTGGGAGTCGGTACACTAATCGGGTTCCTCGATCAGCCCCAGCATTTT. The gene calls are TRBV5-3 and TRBJ1-5; D gene uncertain. TRBV5-3 is identified as an open reading frame with a role that is uncertain. Trimming cost V 0 bases and J 5 bases, with 27 bases left between them. The CDR3 runs to 20 residues.

This sequence joins TRBV5-1 and TRBJ1-1, with 8 bases lining up with TRBD1. V lost 4 bases to trimming and J lost 1 base; unmatched junction nucleotides: 6. The length of the CDR3 is 15 residues. Germline values: CDR1 SGHRS, CDR2 YFSETQ. The CDR3 region has the DNA TGCGCCAGCAGCCCACGACAGGGGAGGAACACTGAAGCTTTCTTT. Amino acid sequence: CASSPRQGRNTEAFF.

CDR3 DNA sequence: TGTGCCAGCATCGGGACAGGGACTGCTGAAGCTTTCTTT. This translates into CASIGTGTAEAFF. The chain combines TRBV7-9 with TRBJ1-1; 9 bases align to TRBD1. The CDR3 extends over 13 amino acids. With V trimmed by 7 bases and J by 6 bases, 6 bases remained unmatched. CDR1 is SEHNR and CDR2 is FQNEAQ in the germline V gene (reference sequence).

V and J are TRBV30 and TRBJ1-6; D call uncertain. Trimming shortened V by 0 bases and J by 4 bases, and 7 bases separated the two germline ends. The CDR3 runs to 14 residues. Germline lookup yields CDR1 GTSNPN and CDR2 SVGIG (reference sequence). CDR3 residues: CAWSVHNYNSPLHF. The CDR3 DNA is TGTGCCTGGAGTGTCCACAATTATAATTCACCCCTCCACTTT.

This chain links TRBV5-1 with TRBJ2-7; TRBD2 agrees at 9 bases. J gave up 6 bases and V 0 bases, and 4 bases lay outside the gene matches. This CDR3 has 14 amino acids. CDR1 and CDR2 from the germline V gene are SGHRS and YFSETQ. CDR3 sequence (DNA): TGCGCCAGCAGCTTGGAGCGGGGGGCGGTCGAGCAGTACTTC. Protein sequence: CASSLERGAVEQYF.

The rearrangement links TRBV7-3 to TRBJ2-3; D not resolved. V lost 4 bases, J lost 1 base, and 6 bases lay in between. Germline V gene data show CDR1 as SGHTA and CDR2 as FQGTGA. CDR3 length: 13 amino acids. As DNA, the CDR3 is TGTGCCAGCAGCTCTCAGGGCACAGATACGCAGTATTTT. Its protein is CASSSQGTDTQYF.

The chain uses TRBV4-1 and TRBJ1-1, with D hard to call. V shed 1 base and J shed 1 base, with 7 bases lying between them. CDR1 and CDR2 from the germline V gene are MGHRA and YSYEKL. The CDR3 sequence is 14 residues long. The CDR3 protein is CASSQALKNTEAFF. Here the CDR3 DNA reads TGCGCCAGCAGCCAAGCCCTAAAGAACACTGAAGCTTTCTTT.

The rearrangement joins TRBV10-3 to TRBJ2-1, with D tentatively TRBD1 (5 bases). The CDR3 covers 13 residues. Germline CDR1 reads ENHRY; CDR2 reads SYGVKD. The ends were cut back, 5 bases at V and 5 bases at J, with 10 bases in the middle. The CDR3 reads CAISMGLNNEQFF. As DNA, the CDR3 is TGTGCCATCAGTATGGGGCTCAACAATGAGCAGTTCTTC.

The table lists this clone with a few counts. The chain joins TRBV27 to TRBJ2-3; 7 bases line up with TRBD2. V was pared by 2 bases and J by 7 bases, with 6 bases of the junction left unmatched. This CDR3 has 14 residues. Looked up from germline, CDR1 is MNHEY and CDR2 is SMNVEV (reference sequence). The CDR3: CASSLSRGEHTQYF. DNA for the CDR3: TGTGCCAGCAGTTTAAGTCGGGGGGAGCATACGCAGTATTTT.

This chain connects TRBV29-1 to TRBJ1-1; TRBD1 aligns across 10 bases. Unmatched junction bases numbered 11, after V lost 3 bases and J lost 1 base. Germline CDR1 is SQVTM and CDR2 is ANQGSEA. This CDR3 is built from 17 residues. CDR3 sequence: CSVDPPGTGEKNTEAFF. CDR3 DNA: TGCAGCGTTGATCCTCCCGGGACAGGGGAGAAGAACACTGAAGCTTTCTTT.

The chain couples TRBV5-1 to TRBJ1-2; tentatively, D is TRBD1 (5 bases). The germline V gene has CDR1 SGHRS and CDR2 YFSETQ. The CDR3 spans 13 residues. V lost 0 bases, J lost 3 bases, and 6 bases lay in between. In DNA, the CDR3 is TGCGCCAGCAGCTTGGCGGGGGACTATGGCTACACCTTC. Protein: CASSLAGDYGYTF.

CDR3 bases: TGTGCCAGCAGCCGGGGGGCAGATACGCAGTATTTT. This gives the protein CASSRGADTQYF. The genes are TRBV11-3 and TRBJ2-3; 7 bases map to TRBD2. Germline loops: CDR1 SGHNT, CDR2 YENEEA. J lost 4 bases, V lost 5 bases, and 0 bases had no gene match. The CDR3 is made up of 12 amino acids.

The sample holds a few counts of this clone. The chain has TRBV27 and TRBJ1-5; D call uncertain. Germline V gene lookup returns CDR1 MNHEY and CDR2 SMNVEV (reference sequence). The CDR3 is made up of 14 amino acids. The V end was cut by 6 bases, the J end by 4 bases, with 13 bases between. The CDR3 sequence is CASRTQEYNQPQHF. For the CDR3, the DNA is TGTGCCAGCAGGACGCAGGAATATAATCAGCCCCAGCATTTT.

The rearrangement uses TRBV11-1 and TRBJ2-1, with TRBD2 matching over 8 bases. Germline V gene lookup returns CDR1 SGHAT and CDR2 FQDESV (reference sequence). The CDR3 has 15 amino acids. V lost 1 base, J lost 8 bases, and 7 bases stayed unmatched. CDR3 residues: CASSLDRGGLDEQFF. CDR3 nucleotide sequence: TGTGCCAGCAGCTTAGACCGGGGGGGCCTCGATGAGCAGTTCTTC.

The chain is built from TRBV28 and TRBJ2-7; a possible D gene is TRBD2 (7 bases). Germline V gives CDR1 MDHEN, CDR2 SYDVKM. The CDR3 extends over 17 amino acids. Trimming left V 6 bases short and J 2 bases short, with 23 bases between. CDR3 sequence (DNA): TGTGCCAGCAGAACGGGACGGGGGGCCTCACATACCTACGAGCAGTACGTC. Residues: CASRTGRGASHTYEQYV.

The chain recombines TRBV30 with TRBJ1-2; maybe TRBD1 (5 bases). Per the germline V gene, CDR1 is GTSNPN and CDR2 is SVGIG (reference sequence). The CDR3 length is 13 residues. V lost 5 bases and J 0 bases, leaving 10 bases between the germline ends. CDR3 loop: CAWDTTANYGYTF. CDR3 nucleotides: TGTGCCTGGGATACGACAGCTAACTATGGCTACACCTTC.

J is TRBJ1-4 and V is TRBV3-1 (or the pseudogene TRBV3-2), with D hard to call. The CDR3 consists of 12 residues. CDR1 is LGHDT, CDR2 YNNKEL, per germline (reference sequence). V was pared by 7 bases and J by 7 bases, with 10 bases between. This chain's CDR3 is CASTRVGEKLFF. As DNA, the CDR3 is TGTGCCAGCACCCGCGTCGGTGAAAAACTGTTTTTT.

This clone has only a few counts. The rearrangement links TRBV28 to TRBJ1-1; 7 bases line up with TRBD1. The V gene end was trimmed by 4 bases and the J gene end by 6 bases; junction bases not matched to a gene: 5. CDR1 is MDHEN and CDR2 is SYDVKM in the germline V gene. The CDR3 contains 13 residues. CDR3 DNA: TGTGCCAGCAGTTCACAGGGGAGGTCTGAAGCTTTCTTT. It is translated as CASSSQGRSEAFF.

A single count supports this clone. The chain couples TRBV15 to TRBJ2-1, with D possibly TRBD2 on 5 matching bases. Trimming pared 0 bases from V and 8 bases from J, leaving 20 bases between. Per germline, CDR1 LNHNV and CDR2 YYDKDF (reference sequence). The CDR3 has 17 residues. Here the CDR3 reads CATSREGRPGEGDEQFF. The CDR3 DNA sequence: TGTGCCACCAGCAGAGAGGGCAGGCCCGGAGAGGGTGATGAGCAGTTCTTC.

This chain links TRBV6-4 with TRBJ2-2; TRBD2 might be the D (5 bases). Trimming took 3 bases from V and 2 from J, leaving 16 bases between them. This CDR3 contains 17 residues. From germline, CDR1 is MRHNA and CDR2 SNTAGT. As DNA, the CDR3 is TGTGCCAGCAGTGAAAGTTGGCTAGCCTTTAACACCGGGGAGCTGTTTTTT. It translates to CASSESWLAFNTGELFF.

This sequence joins TRBV19 and TRBJ1-6; 7 nucleotides line up with TRBD1. After removal of 6 bases from V and 1 base from J, the junction contained 3 bases not matched to a gene. The CDR3 length is 15 residues. The V gene's germline CDR1 is LNHDA and CDR2 SQIVND (reference sequence). CDR3 sequence reads: CASRARGSYNSPLHF. In DNA form, the CDR3 reads TGTGCCAGTAGAGCCAGGGGGTCCTATAATTCACCCCTCCACTTT.

The chain combines TRBV7-8 with TRBJ2-1; possible D gene TRBD1, 6 bases. V lost 2 bases and J lost 8, with 10 bases in between. The CDR3 has 13 residues. Germline CDR1 reads SGHVS; CDR2 reads FQNEAQ. CDR3 sequence: CASSLSRGDEQFF. The DNA for the CDR3 is TGTGCCAGCAGCTTATCCAGGGGCGATGAGCAGTTCTTC. The entire variable domain, with the rest obtained from reference TRBV7-8 and TRBJ2-1, is as follows: GAGVSQSPRYKVAKRGQDVALRCDPISGHVSLFWYQQALGQGPEFLTYFQNEAQLDKSGLPSDRFFAERPEGSVSTLKIQRTQQEDSAVYLCASSLSRGDEQFFGPGTRLTVL.

This chain joins TRBV28 and TRBJ2-7; D uncertain. The germline CDR1 and CDR2 sequences are MDHEN and SYDVKM. Trimming pared 6 bases from V and 0 bases from J, leaving 15 bases between. The CDR3 spans 15 residues. The CDR3 reads CASSSVSLSSYEQYF. The CDR3 nucleotides read TGTGCCAGCAGCTCCGTCTCACTTAGCTCCTACGAGCAGTACTTC.

V usage is TRBV24-1 and J usage is TRBJ1-5; TRBD1 agrees at 8 bases. The CDR3 runs 16 residues. V shed 3 bases, J shed 2 bases, and the junction held 5 bases outside the gene matches. Per the germline V gene, CDR1 is KGHDR and CDR2 is SFDVKD. DNA for the CDR3: TGTGCCACCAGTGATCCATCGGGACAGGGCAATCAGCCCCAGCATTTT. This encodes CATSDPSGQGNQPQHF.

The CDR3 coding sequence is TGTGCCATCACCTCAGGGCTGAACACTGAAGCTTTCTTT. The encoded protein is CAITSGLNTEAFF. The chain links TRBV10-3 to TRBJ1-1; D possibly corresponds to TRBD1 (5 bases). Germline-derived CDR1 and CDR2 are ENHRY and SYGVKD. The ends were cut back, 7 bases at V and 0 bases at J, with 9 bases in the middle. This CDR3 is built from 13 residues.

The CDR3 is CASMSDRWGEQFF. DNA of the CDR3: TGTGCCAGTATGAGTGACAGGTGGGGTGAGCAGTTCTTC. V usage is TRBV19 and J usage is TRBJ2-1; D possibly corresponds to TRBD1 (6 bases). Germline values: CDR1 LNHDA, CDR2 SQIVND (reference sequence). This CDR3 spans 13 amino acids. Trimming removed 7 bases at V and 9 bases at J, with 16 bases between.

The V and J genes are TRBV7-6 and TRBJ2-2, with 8 bases identical to TRBD2. V lost 1 base, J lost 4 bases, and 5 bases stayed unmatched. The CDR3 covers 16 residues. Germline lookup yields CDR1 SGHVS and CDR2 FNYEAQ. CDR3 amino acids: CASSLEVRGVTGELFF. The CDR3 coding sequence is TGTGCCAGCAGCTTAGAGGTGCGGGGGGTCACCGGGGAGCTGTTTTTT.